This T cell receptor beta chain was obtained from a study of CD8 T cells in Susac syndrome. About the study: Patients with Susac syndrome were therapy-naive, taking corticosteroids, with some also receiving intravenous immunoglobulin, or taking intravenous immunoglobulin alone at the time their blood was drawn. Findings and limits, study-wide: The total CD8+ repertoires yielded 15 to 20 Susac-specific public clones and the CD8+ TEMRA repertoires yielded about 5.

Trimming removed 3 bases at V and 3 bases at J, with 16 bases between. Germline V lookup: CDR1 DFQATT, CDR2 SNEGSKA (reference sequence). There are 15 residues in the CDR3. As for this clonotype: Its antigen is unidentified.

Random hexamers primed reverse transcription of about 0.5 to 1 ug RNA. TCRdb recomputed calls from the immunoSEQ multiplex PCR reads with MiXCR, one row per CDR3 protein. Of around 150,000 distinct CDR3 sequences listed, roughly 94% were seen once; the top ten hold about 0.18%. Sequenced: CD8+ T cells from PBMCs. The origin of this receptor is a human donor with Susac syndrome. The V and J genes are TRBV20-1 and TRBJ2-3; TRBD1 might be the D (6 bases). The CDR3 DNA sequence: TGCAGTGCTAGGTTTACTAGGGGGATAACAGATACGCAGTATTTT. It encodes CSARFTRGITDTQYF.